A single sample is the source of the 3 T cell receptor beta chains below, sequenced in a study of OX40 agonist ivuxolimab in advanced cancers. The table came from immunoSEQ multiplex PCR; TCRdb's copy has only in-frame clones and leaves some out. Of roughly 19,000 clones in the sample, roughly 78% were seen once. Sample: CD4+ or CD8+ T cells sorted from blood, taken in a trial of the OX40 agonist ivuxolimab. The source of these receptors is an adult with an advanced solid tumor such as melanoma, head and neck, liver or kidney cancer.

The rearrangement uses TRBV4-3 and TRBJ2-7; TRBD2 might be the D (6 bases). This CDR3 is 15 amino acids long. Germline V gene lookup returns CDR1 LGHNA and CDR2 YSLEER. V was cut by 4 bases and J by 2 bases, with 15 bases left in between. The CDR3 DNA reads as TGCGCCAGCAGCCCCCTGACGGGGGAAGCCTACGAGCAGTACTTC. Residues: CASSPLTGEAYEQYF.

V and J are TRBV10-3 and TRBJ2-5; D may be TRBD1 or TRBD2 (5 bases each). Germline V gene lookup returns CDR1 ENHRY and CDR2 SYGVKD. The CDR3 consists of 13 residues. The V end was cut by 5 bases, the J end by 3 bases, with 10 bases between. The CDR3 is CAISPVGEETQYF. CDR3 DNA: TGTGCCATCAGTCCTGTGGGGGAAGAGACCCAGTACTTC.

This chain links TRBV6-1 with TRBJ1-1; tentatively, D is TRBD1 (5 bases). Germline V gives CDR1 MNHNS, CDR2 SASEGT. The CDR3 totals 14 residues. The V end was cut by 4 bases, the J end by 0 bases, with 9 bases between. The CDR3 spells CASSVGPMNTEAFF. CDR3 sequence (DNA): TGTGCCAGCAGTGTGGGACCGATGAACACTGAAGCTTTCTTT.